Shown below are 29 T cell receptor beta chains from a single sample sequenced in a study of T cell responses to AZD1222 COVID-19 vaccine listed by TCRdb under 2021. The library relied on the immunoSEQ multiplex PCR assay. TCRdb limited this immuneACCESS table to in-frame rearrangements with V and J called. A share of clones is missing; checked studies link under half to unresolved V genes, and the rest is unexplained. The sample includes approximately 80,000 clones, with approximately 85% observed a single time. The leading ten clones occupy 8.5% to 12% of the sample. The label giving this sample's time point can be read as: about 28 days (+/-7) after the second vaccine dose. The input for sequencing was peripheral blood, taken 28 days after the second AZD1222 dose. These receptors all stem from an adult who received the AZD1222 COVID-19 vaccine.

Worth noting for this clone: One end of the junction varies from germline; a read error may be responsible. J is TRBJ2-4 and V is TRBV3-1 (or the pseudogene TRBV3-2); D gene unclear. The CDR3 length is 12 residues. Germline V gene lookup returns CDR1 LGHDT and CDR2 YNNKEL (reference sequence). DNA for the CDR3: TGTGCCAGCAGCCGAACCGATGAGGTGAAGCACTTC. Translated, it gives CASSRTDEVKHF.

The chain employs TRBV5-8 and TRBJ2-7; 8 bases match TRBD1. From germline, CDR1 is SGHTS and CDR2 YDEGEE. The CDR3 runs 19 residues. V trimming: 4 bases; J trimming: 0 bases; junction bases outside the gene matches: 18. The CDR3 nucleotides are TGTGCCAGCAGCACCCGAACCTCTGTACCGGACAGGGACTCCTACGAGCAGTACTTC. Translated: CASSTRTSVPDRDSYEQYF.

CDR3 region: CASSMWAGRADEQFF. The CDR3 DNA reads as TGTGCCAGTAGTATGTGGGCCGGCAGGGCTGATGAGCAGTTCTTC. J is TRBJ2-1 and V is TRBV19; D perhaps matches TRBD1 (5 bases). V was pared by 3 bases and J by 8 bases, with 17 bases between. The CDR3 is 15 residues long. The germline gives CDR1 LNHDA, CDR2 SQIVND (reference sequence).

In the case of this clone: One junction end does not reproduce the germline sequence, and a read error may be involved. The chain joins TRBV6-1 to TRBJ2-1; 11 nucleotides align to TRBD1. The CDR3 contains 14 residues. Germline CDR1 reads MNHNS; CDR2 reads SASEGT. The DNA of the CDR3 is TGTGCCAGCAGGGAAGGGACAGGGGGCAATGAGCAGTTCTTC. Protein sequence: CASREGTGGNEQFF.

This chain links TRBV5-1 with TRBJ2-7; D may be TRBD1 or TRBD2 (5 bases each). The CDR3 length is 15 residues. V dropped 2 bases and J dropped 3 bases, with 15 bases sitting between them. Germline loops: CDR1 SGHRS, CDR2 YFSETQ. DNA for the CDR3: TGCGCCAGCAGCTTTCGCCCGGGACCTAACTACGAGCAGTACTTC. Protein product: CASSFRPGPNYEQYF. Variable domain in full (rest from reference TRBV5-1 and TRBJ2-7): KAGVTQTPRYLIKTRGQQVTLSCSPISGHRSVSWYQQTPGQGLQFLFEYFSETQRNKGNFPGRFSGRQFSNSRSEMNVSTLELGDSALYLCASSFRPGPNYEQYFGPGTRLTVT.

This clone was counted once. J is TRBJ2-3 and V is TRBV7-9; 7 bases are a match to TRBD2. Unmatched junction bases numbered 7, after V lost 2 bases and J lost 2 bases. Germline CDR1 is SEHNR and CDR2 is FQNEAQ (reference sequence). The CDR3 covers 16 residues. CDR3 in amino acids: CASSLTAGVITDTQYF. CDR3 coding DNA: TGTGCCAGCAGCTTAACGGCGGGGGTAATCACAGATACGCAGTATTTT.

This chain links TRBV20-1 with TRBJ2-7; maybe TRBD1 (5 bases). The CDR3 runs 11 residues. The germline V gene has CDR1 DFQATT and CDR2 SNEGSKA (reference sequence). The germline V and J ends were trimmed by 6 bases and 8 bases, with 14 bases remaining between them. CDR3 in DNA: TGCAGTGCCCCCACCTCGGACAAGCAGTACTTC. It is translated as CSAPTSDKQYF.

This clone was seen a single time. The chain employs TRBV9 and TRBJ1-3; D is uncertain. CDR3 length equals 15 residues. V was cut by 0 bases and J by 0 bases, with 7 bases left in between. Germline V gene lookup returns CDR1 SGDLS and CDR2 YYNGEE. The CDR3 DNA follows: TGTGCCAGCAGCGTAGGGGTCTACTCTGGAAACACCATATATTTT. Protein: CASSVGVYSGNTIYF.

The chain couples TRBV5-6 to TRBJ2-7; 8 bases are a match to TRBD1. J lost 6 bases, V lost 0 bases, and 5 bases had no gene match. Germline V CDR1 and CDR2: SGHDT, YYEEEE. The CDR3 covers 14 residues. CDR3 sequence (DNA): TGTGCCAGCAGCTTGGTCCAGGGGGCGGGCGAGCAGTACTTC. It specifies CASSLVQGAGEQYF. Looking up the rest from reference TRBV5-6 and TRBJ2-7 gives the full variable domain: DAGVTQSPTHLIKTRGQQVTLRCSPKSGHDTVSWYQQALGQGPQFIFQYYEEEERQRGNFPDRFSGHQFPNYSSELNVNALLLGDSALYLCASSLVQGAGEQYFGPGTRLTVT.

The chain joins TRBV4-1 to TRBJ2-3; 8 bases line up with TRBD1. Germline V gene data show CDR1 as MGHRA and CDR2 as YSYEKL. The CDR3 is 15 amino acids. V shed 2 bases and J 1 base; nucleotides not matched to a gene: 2. CDR3 nucleotides: TGCGCCAGCAGCCAACTGACAGGGGGCACAGATACGCAGTATTTT. Translation: CASSQLTGGTDTQYF.

Only a few counts were recorded for this clone. The chain carries TRBV19 and TRBJ2-1; TRBD2 agrees at 9 bases. Germline V gene lookup returns CDR1 LNHDA and CDR2 SQIVND (reference sequence). With V trimmed by 5 bases and J by 4 bases, 9 bases remained unmatched. CDR3 length equals 16 residues. CDR3 in amino acids: CASSAQAGGYYNEQFF. The DNA of the CDR3 is TGTGCCAGTAGTGCGCAAGCGGGGGGATATTACAATGAGCAGTTCTTC.

The rearrangement joins TRBV11-2 to TRBJ2-2; TRBD2 matches at 7 bases. The germline V gene encodes CDR1 SGHAT and CDR2 FQNNGV. This CDR3 is built from 16 residues. V was pared by 8 bases and J by 0 bases, with 9 bases of the junction left unmatched. CDR3 in DNA: TGTGCCAGCTCCCCTATAACTAGCGCGAACACCGGGGAGCTGTTTTTT. It specifies CASSPITSANTGELFF.

The rearrangement joins TRBV7-9 to TRBJ2-7; perhaps TRBD1 as D (5 bases). V was cut by 5 bases and J by 2 bases, with 13 bases left in between. The CDR3 is 14 amino acids. Germline assignment: CDR1 SEHNR and CDR2 FQNEAQ (reference sequence). Here the CDR3 reads CASSPRTKPYEQYF. The CDR3 DNA reads as TGTGCCAGCAGCCCCAGGACAAAGCCCTACGAGCAGTACTTC.

This clone was seen only a few times. The chain uses TRBV6-5 and TRBJ1-4; D remains unclear. The germline V gene has CDR1 MNHEY and CDR2 SVGAGI. The CDR3 covers 13 residues. V gave up 3 bases and J gave up 8 bases, with 10 bases separating them. CDR3 DNA: TGTGCCAGCAGTTATAGGAGAGGAGAAAAACTGTTTTTT. Translated: CASSYRRGEKLFF.

The chain uses TRBV6-5 and TRBJ1-4, with a tentative D call TRBD1 (6 bases). This CDR3 is 15 amino acids long. V lost 4 bases and J 9 bases, leaving 18 bases between the germline ends. Germline V gene sequence: CDR1 MNHEY, CDR2 SVGAGI. In DNA form, the CDR3 reads TGTGCCAGCAGTTTATCCGGGACAATGAGGAAAAAACTGTTTTTT. Its translation is CASSLSGTMRKKLFF.

Sample share makes this clone medium-sized. V gene TRBV7-2 combines with J gene TRBJ1-1; D ambiguous. Germline values: CDR1 SGHTA, CDR2 FQGNSA. The CDR3 spans 13 residues. V was clipped by 7 bases and J by 1 base, with 10 bases between them. DNA of the CDR3: TGTGCCAGCAACCCGACACCGAACACTGAAGCTTTCTTT. The encoded protein is CASNPTPNTEAFF.

This clone was observed a handful of times. The J gene is TRBJ1-1, the V gene TRBV7-9; a possible D gene is TRBD1 (6 bases). The CDR3 spans 14 residues. V was clipped by 0 bases and J by 4 bases, with 9 bases between them. Germline V gene data show CDR1 as SEHNR and CDR2 as FQNEAQ (reference sequence). CDR3 amino acids: CASSLATGFTEAFF. CDR3 bases: TGTGCCAGCAGCTTAGCTACAGGGTTCACTGAAGCTTTCTTT.

A word on this clone: Other DNA sequences from this sample encode an identical CDR3 as well. The rearrangement uses TRBV24-1 and TRBJ2-7, with D uncertain. The CDR3 is 14 residues long. Germline CDR1 reads KGHDR; CDR2 reads SFDVKD. V lost 4 bases, J lost 9 bases, and 18 bases lay in between. This chain's CDR3 is CATSEGRNTFGQYF. In DNA, the CDR3 is TGTGCCACCAGTGAAGGCAGGAATACTTTCGGGCAGTACTTC.

The V gene is TRBV5-1, the J gene TRBJ1-6, with D maybe TRBD1 (5 bases). Germline assignment: CDR1 SGHRS and CDR2 YFSETQ. This CDR3 is 15 amino acids long. V lost 4 bases, J lost 5 bases, and 13 bases lay in between. CDR3 sequence (DNA): TGCGCCAGCAGCCAGCGGGGAGGGGATAATTCACCCCTCCACTTT. Protein sequence: CASSQRGGDNSPLHF.

This chain connects TRBV28 to TRBJ2-7, with D maybe TRBD2 (7 bases). Germline-derived CDR1 and CDR2 are MDHEN and SYDVKM. The CDR3 extends over 14 amino acids. V lost 4 bases and J lost 3, with 13 bases in between. CDR3 in amino acids: CASSWGGLVYEQYF. In DNA form, the CDR3 reads TGTGCCAGCAGTTGGGGGGGCTTAGTCTACGAGCAGTACTTC.

V and J are TRBV28 and TRBJ1-5, with D uncertain. The ends were cut back, 11 bases at V and 0 bases at J, with 11 bases in the middle. The CDR3 has 13 residues. Germline CDR1 is MDHEN and CDR2 is SYDVKM. In DNA form, the CDR3 reads TGTGCCTCCAACCTTGATAGCAATCAGCCCCAGCATTTT. Amino acid sequence: CASNLDSNQPQHF. Full variable domain (remainder filled in from reference TRBV28 and TRBJ1-5): DVKVTQSSRYLVKRTGEKVFLECVQDMDHENMFWYRQDPGLGLRLIYFSYDVKMKEKGDIPEGYSVSREKKERFSLILESASTNQTSMYLCASNLDSNQPQHFGDGTRLSIL.

The chain is built from TRBV6-5 and TRBJ2-7, with 8 positions matching TRBD1. There are 14 residues in the CDR3. Losses at the gene ends were 0 bases for V and 2 bases for J; bases not matched to a gene: 0. Germline CDR1 MNHEY, CDR2 SVGAGI. CDR3 loop: CASSYSDRAYEQYF. CDR3 DNA sequence: TGTGCCAGCAGTTACTCGGACAGGGCCTACGAGCAGTACTTC.

The chain is built from TRBV4-1 and TRBJ1-2; maybe TRBD1 (5 bases). Trimming removed 4 bases at V and 5 bases at J, with 11 bases between. The CDR3 is 13 amino acids. Germline-derived CDR1 and CDR2 are MGHRA and YSYEKL. The CDR3 DNA is TGCGCCAGCAGCCTTGGGGGAGCTTATGGCTACACCTTC. Its translation: CASSLGGAYGYTF.

The chain couples TRBV2 to TRBJ2-2; tentatively, D is TRBD2 (5 bases). V lost 8 bases and J 3 bases, leaving 10 bases between the germline ends. The germline CDR1 and CDR2 sequences are SNHLY and FYNNEI. The length of the CDR3 is 13 residues. CDR3 in amino acids: CASCQEDTGELFF. CDR3 DNA: TGTGCCAGCTGCCAGGAGGACACCGGGGAGCTGTTTTTT.

As to this clone: Other DNA sequences in the sample encode the same CDR3. The DNA for the CDR3 is TGTGCCAGCAGCGTAGGGACTAGCGGAGGCTACGAGCAGTACTTC. Translated, it gives CASSVGTSGGYEQYF. The V gene is TRBV9, the J gene TRBJ2-7; 10 nucleotides match TRBD2. The CDR3 runs to 15 residues. Germline values: CDR1 SGDLS, CDR2 YYNGEE. The trim removed 0 bases at V and 3 bases at J, leaving 3 bases unmatched.

The rearrangement joins TRBV2 to TRBJ1-2; D is undetermined. CDR3 size: 17 residues. Germline-derived CDR1 and CDR2 are SNHLY and FYNNEI. V lost 6 bases and J 3 bases, leaving 23 bases between the germline ends. CDR3 bases: TGTGCCAGCAGACGTAGGGTCAGACACAATTTGGACTATGGCTACACCTTC. It yields the protein CASRRRVRHNLDYGYTF.

V and J are TRBV2 and TRBJ1-5; a possible D gene is TRBD1 (6 bases). Germline V gene data show CDR1 as SNHLY and CDR2 as FYNNEI. This CDR3 is built from 15 residues. Trimming pared 2 bases from V and 8 bases from J, leaving 16 bases between. CDR3 DNA sequence: TGTGCCAGCAGTGAAACCGGGACCTCAGGGGAGCCCCAGCATTTT. Translated, it gives CASSETGTSGEPQHF.

The chain uses TRBV27 and TRBJ1-1; D is ambiguous. V lost 3 bases and J lost 4, with 12 bases in between. The CDR3 spans 14 residues. Germline CDR1 MNHEY, CDR2 SMNVEV (reference sequence). As DNA, the CDR3 is TGTGCCAGCAGTTTTGCAGGACGTGGCACTGAAGCTTTCTTT. Its protein product is CASSFAGRGTEAFF.

This clone is a singleton in its sample. V and J are TRBV6-2 or TRBV6-3 and TRBJ2-3; 14 nucleotides align to TRBD2. With V trimmed by 5 bases and J by 4 bases, 5 bases remained unmatched. Germline CDR1 reads MNHEY; CDR2 reads SVGEGT. CDR3 size: 16 residues. CDR3: CASSTRLAGGADTQYF. The CDR3 region has the DNA TGTGCCAGCAGTACGCGACTAGCGGGGGGGGCAGATACGCAGTATTTT.